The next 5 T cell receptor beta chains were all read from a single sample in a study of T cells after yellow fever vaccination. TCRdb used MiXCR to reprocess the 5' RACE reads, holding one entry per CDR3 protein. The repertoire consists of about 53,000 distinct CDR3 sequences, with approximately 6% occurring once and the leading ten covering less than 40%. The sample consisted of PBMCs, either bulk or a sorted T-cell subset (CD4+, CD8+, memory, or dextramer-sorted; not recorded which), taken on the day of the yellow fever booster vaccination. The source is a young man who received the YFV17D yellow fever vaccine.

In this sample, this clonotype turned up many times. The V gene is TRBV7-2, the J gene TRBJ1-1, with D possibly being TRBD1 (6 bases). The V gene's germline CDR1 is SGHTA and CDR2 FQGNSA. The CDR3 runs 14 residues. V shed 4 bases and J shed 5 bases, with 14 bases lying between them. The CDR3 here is CASSSTGSQTEAFF. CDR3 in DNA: TGTGCCAGCAGCTCAACAGGGTCTCAGACTGAAGCTTTCTTT. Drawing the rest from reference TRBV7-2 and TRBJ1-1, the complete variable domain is GAGVSQSPSNKVTEKGKDVELRCDPISGHTALYWYRQSLGQGLEFLIYFQGNSAPDKSGLPSDRFSAERTGGSVSTLTIQRTQQEDSAVYLCASSSTGSQTEAFFGQGTRLTVV.

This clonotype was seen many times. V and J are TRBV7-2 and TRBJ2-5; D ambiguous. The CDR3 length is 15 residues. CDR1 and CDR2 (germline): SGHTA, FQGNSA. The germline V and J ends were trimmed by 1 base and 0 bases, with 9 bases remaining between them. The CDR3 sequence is CASSLDWRHQETQYF. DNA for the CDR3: TGTGCCAGCAGCTTAGACTGGCGACACCAAGAGACCCAGTACTTC.

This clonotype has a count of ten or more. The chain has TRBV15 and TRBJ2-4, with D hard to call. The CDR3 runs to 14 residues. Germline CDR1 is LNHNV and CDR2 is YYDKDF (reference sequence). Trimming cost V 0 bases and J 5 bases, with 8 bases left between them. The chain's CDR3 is CATSRDRAENIQYF. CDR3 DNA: TGTGCCACCAGCAGAGATAGGGCAGAAAACATTCAGTACTTC.

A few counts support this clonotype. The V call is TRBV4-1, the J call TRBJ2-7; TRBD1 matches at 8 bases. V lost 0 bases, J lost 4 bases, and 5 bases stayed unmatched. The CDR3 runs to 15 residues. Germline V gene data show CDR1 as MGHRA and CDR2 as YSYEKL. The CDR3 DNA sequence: TGCGCCAGCAGCCAAGATCGGGACAGGATTTACGAGCAGTACTTC. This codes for CASSQDRDRIYEQYF.

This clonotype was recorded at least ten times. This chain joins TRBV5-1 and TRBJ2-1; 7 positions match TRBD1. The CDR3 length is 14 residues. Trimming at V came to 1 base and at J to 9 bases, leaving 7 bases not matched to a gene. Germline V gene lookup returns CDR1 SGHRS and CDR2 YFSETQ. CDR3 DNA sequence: TGCGCCAGCAGCTTGAGGGGGCCCGACAGTGAGCAGTTCTTC. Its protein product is CASSLRGPDSEQFF.